This T cell receptor (beta chain) was captured in a study of OX40 agonist ivuxolimab in advanced cancers. Overall study context: The treatment was a fully human IgG2 OX40 agonist, ivuxolimab.

Study results and caveats: What antigens the expanded peripheral T cells recognized was never established.

For this clone: The antigen remains undetermined.

The CDR3 covers 15 residues. Trimming took 0 bases from V and 3 from J, leaving 9 bases between them. Germline lookup yields CDR1 MNHEY and CDR2 SVGAGI. Produced via immunoSEQ multiplex PCR; TCRdb's table is partial and in-frame only. There are approximately 39,000 clones in the sample; roughly 84% occur only once, and 11% lies in the top ten. This sequence originates from an adult with an advanced solid tumor such as melanoma, head and neck, liver or kidney cancer. The rearrangement joins TRBV6-5 to TRBJ1-3, with TRBD1 as a possible D gene (6 bases). The sample consisted of CD4+ or CD8+ T cells sorted from blood, taken in a trial of the OX40 agonist ivuxolimab. In DNA, the CDR3 is TGTGCCAGCAGTTACTCGAACAGGGTTGGAAACACCATATATTTT. Protein: CASSYSNRVGNTIYF.